Following are 9 T cell receptor beta chains from one sample sequenced in a study of T cells in Graves' hyperthyroidism and ophthalmopathy. TCR beta CDR3 regions were amplified from RNA transcripts. The TCR CDR3 first-round RT-PCR relied on the HTBI primer set. Using its own MiXCR run on the multiplex PCR reads, TCRdb lists one record per CDR3 protein. The sample includes 600,000 or so distinct CDR3 sequences, around 15% of them seen just once. The sample comprised blood. Source of these receptors: a woman between 25 and 40 years old with Graves' hyperthyroidism.

Ten or more counts support this clonotype. V gene TRBV15 combines with J gene TRBJ2-1; 9 nucleotides match TRBD2. Germline V gene data show CDR1 as LNHNV and CDR2 as YYDKDF (reference sequence). There are 15 residues in the CDR3. Germline trimming cut 2 bases from V and 4 bases from J; bases unmatched to any gene: 3. The CDR3 region has the DNA TGTGCCACCAGCAGATTGACTAGCGGTTACAATGAGCAGTTCTTC. This sequence encodes CATSRLTSGYNEQFF.

Concerning this clonotype: At one boundary the junction diverges from the germline segment, which might be a read error. The rearrangement uses TRBV7-8 and TRBJ2-6, with 10 bases aligning to TRBD1. CDR3 length: 19 amino acids. Germline lookup yields CDR1 SGHVS and CDR2 FQNEAQ. The CDR3 nucleotides read TGTGCCAGCAGCCGGGACAGGGGCTTGTTTAGCTCTGGGGCCGACGTCCTGACTTTC. Its protein is CASSRDRGLFSSGADVLTF. The full variable domain, its missing parts supplied by reference TRBV7-8 and TRBJ2-6, is GAGVSQSPRYKVAKRGQDVALRCDPISGHVSLFWYQQALGQGPEFLTYFQNEAQLDKSGLPSDRFFAERPEGSVSTLKIQRTQQEDSAVYLCASSRDRGLFSSGADVLTFGAGSRLTVL.

This clonotype was counted many times. The V call is TRBV20-1, the J call TRBJ2-5, with 14 bases identical to TRBD2. CDR1 is DFQATT and CDR2 is SNEGSKA in the germline V gene (reference sequence). CDR3 size: 16 residues. Germline trimming cut 3 bases from V and 4 bases from J; bases unmatched to any gene: 7. Here the CDR3 reads CSARGLAGVVVETQYF. CDR3 sequence (DNA): TGCAGTGCTAGGGGACTAGCGGGAGTGGTCGTAGAGACCCAGTACTTC.

V is TRBV19 and J is TRBJ2-1; 12 nucleotides align to TRBD1. The germline V gene encodes CDR1 LNHDA and CDR2 SQIVND (reference sequence). V trimming: 7 bases; J trimming: 4 bases; junction bases outside the gene matches: 5. CDR3 size: 15 residues. CDR3 DNA sequence: TGTGCCAGTACCTGGGACAGGGGGCGATACAATGAGCAGTTCTTC. It specifies CASTWDRGRYNEQFF.

V is TRBV7-8 and J is TRBJ2-7; D gene unclear. In germline, CDR1 is SGHVS, CDR2 FQNEAQ. The CDR3 has 15 amino acids. Trimming stripped 2 bases from V and 5 bases from J, with 16 bases between. The CDR3 sequence: CASSLIMDRSHEQYF. In DNA form, the CDR3 reads TGTGCCAGCAGCTTAATTATGGACCGTTCCCACGAGCAGTACTTC.

This clonotype was seen many times. This chain connects TRBV28 to TRBJ2-3; either TRBD1 or TRBD2 may fit D (5 bases each). Trimming stripped 7 bases from V and 4 bases from J, with 12 bases between. This CDR3 has 13 amino acids. The germline CDR1 and CDR2 sequences are MDHEN and SYDVKM. The CDR3 loop reads CASNEGLADTQYF. As DNA, the CDR3 is TGTGCCAGCAACGAGGGGTTGGCAGATACGCAGTATTTT.

This clonotype appeared many times. The chain is built from TRBV6-2 or TRBV6-3 and TRBJ2-1; 13 bases match TRBD2. Germline CDR1 MNHEY, CDR2 SVGEGT. This CDR3 comprises 16 residues. J lost 4 bases, V lost 5 bases, and 5 bases had no gene match. Written as DNA, the CDR3 is TGTGCCAGCAGTACCGGGACTAGCGGGAATTACAATGAGCAGTTCTTC. Translated, it gives CASSTGTSGNYNEQFF.

A few counts support this clonotype. CDR3 sequence: CASSYSGTSGSETQYF. In DNA form, the CDR3 reads TGTGCCAGCAGTTACTCTGGGACTAGCGGGAGTGAGACCCAGTACTTC. This chain connects TRBV6-5 to TRBJ2-5; 14 bases align to TRBD2. Germline CDR1 MNHEY, CDR2 SVGAGI. V gave up 0 bases and J gave up 5 bases; unmatched junction bases: 2. This CDR3 has 16 residues.

The chain recombines TRBV3-1 with TRBJ2-7; either TRBD1 or TRBD2 may supply D (6 bases each). V was pared by 4 bases and J by 4 bases, with 17 bases between. Germline loops: CDR1 LGHDT, CDR2 YNNKEL (reference sequence). CDR3 size: 15 residues. In nucleotides, the CDR3 is TGTGCCAGCAGCCCCCATTTTGGGGGGCGGTACGAGCAGTACTTC. Translation: CASSPHFGGRYEQYF.